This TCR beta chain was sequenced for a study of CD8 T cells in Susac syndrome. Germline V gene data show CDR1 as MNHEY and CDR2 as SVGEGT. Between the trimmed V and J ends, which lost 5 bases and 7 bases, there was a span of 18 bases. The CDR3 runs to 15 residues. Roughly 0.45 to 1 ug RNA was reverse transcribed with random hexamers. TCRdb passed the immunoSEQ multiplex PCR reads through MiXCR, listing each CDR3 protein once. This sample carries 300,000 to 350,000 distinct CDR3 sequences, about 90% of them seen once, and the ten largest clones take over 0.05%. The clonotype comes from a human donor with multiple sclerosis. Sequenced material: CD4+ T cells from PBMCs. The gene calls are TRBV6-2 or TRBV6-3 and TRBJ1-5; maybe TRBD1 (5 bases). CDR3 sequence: CASSPNRQSFQPQHF. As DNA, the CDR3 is TGTGCCAGCAGTCCGAATCGACAGTCCTTCCAGCCCCAGCATTTT.